This T cell receptor beta chain was observed in a study of cytomegalovirus exposure and HLA in healthy donors. Findings of the study overall: A few CMV-associated chains proved CMV antigen-specific in vitro. A subsequent analysis found that TCR clusters from the first cohort also tended to co-occur in the approximately 110 validation repertoires, with around 94% of cluster scores above 0. Rarity characterized most TCR sequences, yet some public TCRs appeared in many donors.

Using immunoSEQ multiplex PCR, the repertoire was profiled, and TCRdb retains in-frame clones only, with some absent. The data hold around 60,000 clones, with 95% to 97% observed a single time. The V segment lost 5 bases and the J segment 8 bases; nucleotides outside the gene matches: 7. This CDR3 spans 14 amino acids. The germline V gene has CDR1 SGHTA and CDR2 FQGNSA. Of note for this clone: Antigen unknown.

This sequence was found in a woman aged 18-29 years in good health and CMV-seronegative. The chain uses TRBV7-2 and TRBJ2-3; the match to TRBD2 covers 10 bases. The specimen was PBMCs. The CDR3 nucleotides are TGTGCCAGCAGCAGAGCGGGGGGGCCTGGTACGCAGTATTTT. It specifies CASSRAGGPGTQYF.